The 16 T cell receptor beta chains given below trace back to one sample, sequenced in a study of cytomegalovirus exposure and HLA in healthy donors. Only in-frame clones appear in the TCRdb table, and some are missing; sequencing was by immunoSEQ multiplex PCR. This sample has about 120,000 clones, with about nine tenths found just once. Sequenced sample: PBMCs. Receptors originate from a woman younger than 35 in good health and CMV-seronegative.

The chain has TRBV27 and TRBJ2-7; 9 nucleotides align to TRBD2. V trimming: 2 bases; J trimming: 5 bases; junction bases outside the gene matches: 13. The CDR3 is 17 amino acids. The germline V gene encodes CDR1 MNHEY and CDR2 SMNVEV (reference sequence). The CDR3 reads CASSLNRLREGGHEQYF. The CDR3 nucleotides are TGTGCCAGCAGTTTAAATCGGTTGCGGGAGGGTGGCCACGAGCAGTACTTC.

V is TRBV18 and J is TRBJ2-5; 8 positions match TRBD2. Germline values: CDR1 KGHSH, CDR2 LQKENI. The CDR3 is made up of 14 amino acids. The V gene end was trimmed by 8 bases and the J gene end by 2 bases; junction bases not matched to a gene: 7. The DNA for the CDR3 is TGTGCCAGCGCACGGGGGGGCCCTCAAGAGACCCAGTACTTC. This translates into CASARGGPQETQYF.

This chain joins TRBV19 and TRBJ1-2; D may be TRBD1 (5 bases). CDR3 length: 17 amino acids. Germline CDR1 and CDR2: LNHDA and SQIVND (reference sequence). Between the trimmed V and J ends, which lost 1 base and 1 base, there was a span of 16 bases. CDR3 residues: CASSIVMTDDINYGYTF. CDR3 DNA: TGTGCCAGTAGTATAGTTATGACAGACGACATTAACTATGGCTACACCTTC.

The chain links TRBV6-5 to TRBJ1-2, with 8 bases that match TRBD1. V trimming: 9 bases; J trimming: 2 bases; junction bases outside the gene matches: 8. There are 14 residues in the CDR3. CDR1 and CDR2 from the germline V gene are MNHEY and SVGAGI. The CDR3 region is CASKRTGQNYGYTF. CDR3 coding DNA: TGTGCCAGTAAAAGGACAGGGCAAAACTATGGCTACACCTTC.

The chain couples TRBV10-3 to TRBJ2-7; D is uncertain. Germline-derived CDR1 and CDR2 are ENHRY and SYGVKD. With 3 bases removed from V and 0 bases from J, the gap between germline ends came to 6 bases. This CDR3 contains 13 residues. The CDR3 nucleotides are TGTGCCATCAGTGATGAGAACTCCTACGAGCAGTACTTC. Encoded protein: CAISDENSYEQYF.

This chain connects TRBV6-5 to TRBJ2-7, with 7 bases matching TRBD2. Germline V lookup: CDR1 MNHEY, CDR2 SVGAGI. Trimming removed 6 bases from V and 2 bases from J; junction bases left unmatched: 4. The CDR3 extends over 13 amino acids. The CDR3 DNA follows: TGTGCCAGCAGCGGAGCGGGACCCTACGAGCAGTACTTC. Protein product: CASSGAGPYEQYF.

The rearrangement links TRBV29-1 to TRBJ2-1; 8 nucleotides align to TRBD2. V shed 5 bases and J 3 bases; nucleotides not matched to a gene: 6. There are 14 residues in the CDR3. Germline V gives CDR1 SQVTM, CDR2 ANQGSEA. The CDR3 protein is CSVPGGLVYNEQFF. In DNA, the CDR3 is TGCAGCGTTCCGGGGGGACTAGTCTACAATGAGCAGTTCTTC.

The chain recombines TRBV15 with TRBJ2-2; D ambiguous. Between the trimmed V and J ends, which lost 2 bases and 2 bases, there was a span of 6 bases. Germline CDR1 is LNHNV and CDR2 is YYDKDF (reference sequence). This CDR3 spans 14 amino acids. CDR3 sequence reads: CATSRLPNTGELFF. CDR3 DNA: TGTGCCACCAGCAGACTTCCTAACACCGGGGAGCTGTTTTTT.

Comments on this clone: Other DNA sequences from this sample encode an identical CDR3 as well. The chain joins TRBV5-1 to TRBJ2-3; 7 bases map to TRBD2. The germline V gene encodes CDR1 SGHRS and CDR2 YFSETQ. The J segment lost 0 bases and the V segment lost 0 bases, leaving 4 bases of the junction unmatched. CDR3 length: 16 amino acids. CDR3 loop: CASSLGLAASTDTQYF. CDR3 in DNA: TGCGCCAGCAGCTTGGGGCTAGCGGCTAGCACAGATACGCAGTATTTT.

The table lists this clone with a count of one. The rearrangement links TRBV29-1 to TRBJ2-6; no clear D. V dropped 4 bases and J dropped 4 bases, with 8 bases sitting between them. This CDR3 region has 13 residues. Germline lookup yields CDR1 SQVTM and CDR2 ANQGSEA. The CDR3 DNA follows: TGCAGCGTTGGAACTTCAGGGGCCAACGTCCTGACTTTC. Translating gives CSVGTSGANVLTF.

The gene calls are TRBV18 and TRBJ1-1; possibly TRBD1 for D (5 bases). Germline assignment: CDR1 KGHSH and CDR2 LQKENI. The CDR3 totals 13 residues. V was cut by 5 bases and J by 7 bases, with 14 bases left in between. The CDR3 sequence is CASSADSFYEAFF. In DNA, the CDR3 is TGTGCCAGCTCAGCCGACAGTTTCTATGAAGCTTTCTTT.

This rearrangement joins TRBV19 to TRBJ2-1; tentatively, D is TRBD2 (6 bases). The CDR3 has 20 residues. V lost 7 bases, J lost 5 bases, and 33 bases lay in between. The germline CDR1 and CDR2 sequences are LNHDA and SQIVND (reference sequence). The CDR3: CASTNFAAELGLGTNNEQFF. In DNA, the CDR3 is TGTGCCAGTACCAACTTCGCCGCTGAATTGGGACTCGGAACCAACAATGAGCAGTTCTTC.

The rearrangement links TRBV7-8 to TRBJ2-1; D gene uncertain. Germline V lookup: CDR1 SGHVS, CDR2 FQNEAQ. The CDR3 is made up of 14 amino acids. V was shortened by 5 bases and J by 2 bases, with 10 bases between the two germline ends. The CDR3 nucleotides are TGTGCCAGCAGCCCAACACAAACCTACAATGAGCAGTTCTTC. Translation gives CASSPTQTYNEQFF.

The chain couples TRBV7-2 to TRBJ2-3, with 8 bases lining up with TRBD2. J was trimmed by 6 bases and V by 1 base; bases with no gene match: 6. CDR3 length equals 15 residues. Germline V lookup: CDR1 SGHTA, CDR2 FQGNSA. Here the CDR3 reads CASSLDGREGDTQYF. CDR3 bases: TGTGCCAGCAGCTTAGACGGGAGGGAGGGGGATACGCAGTATTTT. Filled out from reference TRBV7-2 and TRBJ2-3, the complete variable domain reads GAGVSQSPSNKVTEKGKDVELRCDPISGHTALYWYRQSLGQGLEFLIYFQGNSAPDKSGLPSDRFSAERTGGSVSTLTIQRTQQEDSAVYLCASSLDGREGDTQYFGPGTRLTVL.

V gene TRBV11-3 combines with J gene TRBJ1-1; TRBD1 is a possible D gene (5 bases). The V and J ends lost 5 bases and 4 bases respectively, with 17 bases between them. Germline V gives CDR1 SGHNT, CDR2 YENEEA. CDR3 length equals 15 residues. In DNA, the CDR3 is TGTGCCAGCAGCCCACCCCCGCAGGGCGGCACTGAAGCTTTCTTT. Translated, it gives CASSPPPQGGTEAFF.

The chain's CDR3 is CASSLSPERVHEQYF. CDR3 nucleotide sequence: TGTGCCAGCAGCTTAAGCCCCGAGAGGGTCCACGAGCAGTACTTC. The V gene is TRBV11-2, the J gene TRBJ2-7, with D tentatively TRBD2 (5 bases). V was clipped by 2 bases and J by 5 bases, with 16 bases between them. The CDR3 loop spans 15 amino acids. Germline V gene data show CDR1 as SGHAT and CDR2 as FQNNGV.